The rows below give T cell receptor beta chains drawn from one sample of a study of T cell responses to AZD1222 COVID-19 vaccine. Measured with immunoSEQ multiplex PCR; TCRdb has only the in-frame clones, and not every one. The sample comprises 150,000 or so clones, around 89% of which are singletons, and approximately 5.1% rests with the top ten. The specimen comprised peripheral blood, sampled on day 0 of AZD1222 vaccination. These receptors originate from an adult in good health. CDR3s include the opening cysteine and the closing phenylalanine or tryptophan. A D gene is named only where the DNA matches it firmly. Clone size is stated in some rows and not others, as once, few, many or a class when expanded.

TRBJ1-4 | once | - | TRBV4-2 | TGTGCCAGCAGCCCGCAGGCGCAGGGAACAGGTAATGAAAAACTGTTTTTT | CASSPQAQGTGNEKLFF
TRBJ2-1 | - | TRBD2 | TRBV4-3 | TGCGCCAGCAGCCGGGTACTAGCGGGAGGATACAATGAGCAGTTCTTC | CASSRVLAGGYNEQFF
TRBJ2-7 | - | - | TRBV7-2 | TGTGCCAGCAGCTCTCCCGGGAGCTCAGCCTACGAGCAGTACTTC | CASSSPGSSAYEQYF
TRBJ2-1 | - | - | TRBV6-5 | TGTGCCAGCAGTTACGAGGGAGGGGGCTACAATGAGCAGTTCTTC | CASSYEGGGYNEQFF
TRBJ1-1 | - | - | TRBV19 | TGTGCCAGTAGTATTGCTAACAGAAACACTGAAGCTTTCTTT | CASSIANRNTEAFF
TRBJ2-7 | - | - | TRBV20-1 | TGCAGTGCGACTCGAGGGGTCGAGCAGTACTTC | CSATRGVEQYF
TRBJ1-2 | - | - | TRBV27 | TGTGCCAGCAGTTTGATGGGTCTCCGGGACACGTCCGACCCGGGATATGGCTACACCTTC | CASSLMGLRDTSDPGYGYTF
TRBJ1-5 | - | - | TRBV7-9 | TGTGCCAGCAGCTTAGATAATCAGCCCCAGCATTTT | CASSLDNQPQHF
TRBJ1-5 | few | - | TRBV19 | TGTGCCAGTAGTATTGGAGGCAACAATCAGCCCCAGCATTTT | CASSIGGNNQPQHF
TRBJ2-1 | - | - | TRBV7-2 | TGTGCCAGCAGCTTATCTCGCCCGTCCGAGCAGTTCTTC | CASSLSRPSEQFF
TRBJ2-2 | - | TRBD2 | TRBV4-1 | TGCGCCAGCAGCCAAGGCGGACTAGCGGGAGTCGGGACCGGGGAGCTGTTTTTT | CASSQGGLAGVGTGELFF
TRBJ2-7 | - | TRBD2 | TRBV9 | TGTGCCAGCAGCGTAGTAGGGACTAGCTACGAGCAGTACTTC | CASSVVGTSYEQYF
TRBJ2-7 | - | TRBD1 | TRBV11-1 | TGTGCCAGCAGCTCGGGACAGGGGGCCTACGAGCAGTACTTC | CASSSGQGAYEQYF
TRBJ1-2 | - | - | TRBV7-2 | TGTGCCAGCAGCGACGGACAGCGCTATGGCTACACCTTC | CASSDGQRYGYTF
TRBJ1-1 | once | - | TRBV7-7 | TGTGCCAGCAGCTCCCGACGGCGAGGAATGAACACTGAAGCTTTCTTT | CASSSRRRGMNTEAFF
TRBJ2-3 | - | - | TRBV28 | TGTGCCAGCAGTTTACCCGGGAGCGCCACAGATACGCAGTATTTT | CASSLPGSATDTQYF
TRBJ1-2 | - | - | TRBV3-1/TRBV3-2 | TGTGCCAGCAGCGTCTCAGGGATAGGCTACACCTTC | CASSVSGIGYTF